This TCR beta chain was retrieved from a study of T cell responses to AZD1222 COVID-19 vaccine. V shed 1 base, J shed 2 bases, and the junction held 2 bases outside the gene matches. There are 14 residues in the CDR3. CDR1 SEHNR and CDR2 FQNEAQ come from the germline V gene (reference sequence). The table came from immunoSEQ multiplex PCR; TCRdb's copy has only in-frame clones and leaves some out. The table shows 110,000 to 150,000 clones, with 75% to 90% occurring only once. Here the sequenced sample was peripheral blood, taken on day 0 of AZD1222 vaccination. The sequence was obtained from an adult in good health. This chain uses TRBV7-9 with TRBJ2-7; 7 nucleotides line up with TRBD1. CDR3 loop: CASSLVGTAYEQYF. As DNA, the CDR3 is TGTGCCAGCAGCTTAGTGGGGACAGCCTACGAGCAGTACTTC.